This TCR beta chain was sequenced for a study of blood T cell repertoires in COVID-19. Study information: PBMCs, B-cell-depleted T cells, or T cells provided the cDNA or gDNA that made up the material.

After removal of 4 bases from V and 7 bases from J, the junction contained 6 bases not matched to a gene. Germline lookup yields CDR1 SGHVS and CDR2 FQNEAQ. The CDR3 runs to 15 residues. In the original processing: Estimation of nucleated cell counts relied on the amplification of reference gene primers. Clones were sequenced by immunoSEQ multiplex PCR, and TCRdb holds only the in-frame ones, with some missing. V, J and clone size are those of that table, while D and trimming were read from the DNA. In the table there are 250,000 to 300,000 clones, around 90% of which are singletons. Self-reported history from a screening survey and questionnaire set each donor's cohort.

The TCR originated in a woman in her 30s who had recovered from COVID-19. Sequencing input: PBMCs or T cells enriched from blood (not recorded which). The rearrangement joins TRBV7-8 to TRBJ1-6; 8 positions agree with TRBD1. DNA of the CDR3: TGTGCCAGCAGCTCGGGAGACAGGGGCAATTCACCCCTCCACTTT. It yields the protein CASSSGDRGNSPLHF.